This entry is about one T cell receptor (beta chain). This sample was included in a study of blood T cell repertoires in COVID-19. Study details: Sites across the United States, Italy and Spain contributed samples from acute and convalescent COVID-19. Sources were T cells, B-cell-depleted T cells, or PBMCs; the material itself was cDNA or gDNA.

Per the original methods: Reference gene primer amplification gave nucleated cell count estimates. The data were produced by immunoSEQ multiplex PCR, yet TCRdb's version contains in-frame clones alone and is incomplete. The V and J calls and clone size come from that table; D and trimming were worked out from the DNA. The sample consists of under 300,000 clones, around four fifths of them appearing once. This CDR3 spans 17 amino acids. V trimming: 8 bases; J trimming: 5 bases; junction bases outside the gene matches: 12. In germline, CDR1 is SNHLY, CDR2 FYNNEI. The source of this sequence is a man in his sixties who had recovered from COVID-19. The genes are TRBV2 and TRBJ2-5; 15 bases match TRBD2. The sample was peripheral blood. CDR3 region: CASDRTSGRARGETQYF. Here the CDR3 DNA reads TGTGCCAGCGATCGGACTAGCGGGAGGGCCCGGGGTGAGACCCAGTACTTC.